This passage covers 10 T cell receptor beta chains from one sample sequenced in a study of Ad26.COV2.S vaccination and SARS-CoV-2 variants. Only in-frame clones appear in the TCRdb table, and some are missing; sequencing was by immunoSEQ multiplex PCR. The sample contains 400,000 to 450,000 clones, around 92% of which appear only once. Indicated treatment: 15 to 20 received Ad26.COV2.S at low or high dose, single or two shots; 5 received placebo; per-sample allocation not given. The samples were gathered on day 63 after the first injection of vaccine or placebo. The sample in question was peripheral blood, obtained in a trial of Ad26.COV2.S vaccine versus placebo. The receptors were gathered from a person aged 18-65 years who received the Ad26.COV2.S COVID-19 vaccine or a placebo.

This chain uses TRBV4-3 with TRBJ2-2, with unresolved D. The CDR3 runs to 15 residues. Germline V gene data show CDR1 as LGHNA and CDR2 as YSLEER. Deletions cut 0 bases from V and 4 bases from J, with 9 bases between. CDR3 loop: CASSQDPQLTGELFF. In nucleotides, the CDR3 is TGCGCCAGCAGCCAAGACCCCCAGCTCACCGGGGAGCTGTTTTTT.

The rearrangement links TRBV19 to TRBJ1-5; tentative D call: TRBD1 (5 bases). The V gene's germline CDR1 is LNHDA and CDR2 SQIVND (reference sequence). The length of the CDR3 is 16 residues. V was clipped by 3 bases and J by 2 bases, with 14 bases between them. CDR3 loop: CASSINGRVGNQPQHF. CDR3 bases: TGTGCCAGTAGTATTAATGGCAGGGTTGGCAATCAGCCCCAGCATTTT. The whole variable domain, remainder taken from reference TRBV19 and TRBJ1-5, is DGGITQSPKYLFRKEGQNVTLSCEQNLNHDAMYWYRQDPGQGLRLIYYSQIVNDFQKGDIAEGYSVSREKKESFPLTVTSAQKNPTAFYLCASSINGRVGNQPQHFGDGTRLSIL.

Only one count was recorded for this clone. The V gene is TRBV12-3 or TRBV12-4, the J gene TRBJ2-3; weak D call: TRBD1 (6 bases). The V end was cut by 6 bases, the J end by 4 bases, with 8 bases between. CDR3 length: 12 amino acids. The CDR3 DNA reads as TGTGCCAGCAGGGGACACGCAGATACGCAGTATTTT. Translated: CASRGHADTQYF.

Only a few counts were recorded for this clone. The genes are TRBV19 and TRBJ1-5, with D unresolved. The ends were cut back, 5 bases at V and 0 bases at J, with 14 bases in the middle. The germline V gene encodes CDR1 LNHDA and CDR2 SQIVND (reference sequence). The CDR3 totals 16 residues. In DNA, the CDR3 is TGTGCCAGTAGTTTTAACCTAGCAGCTAGCAATCAGCCCCAGCATTTT. Translating gives CASSFNLAASNQPQHF. Complete variable domain (other parts from reference TRBV19 and TRBJ1-5): DGGITQSPKYLFRKEGQNVTLSCEQNLNHDAMYWYRQDPGQGLRLIYYSQIVNDFQKGDIAEGYSVSREKKESFPLTVTSAQKNPTAFYLCASSFNLAASNQPQHFGDGTRLSIL.

The chain recombines TRBV9 with TRBJ2-2; D is possibly TRBD2 (7 bases). V lost 4 bases to trimming and J lost 6 bases, with 16 bases between them. Germline loops: CDR1 SGDLS, CDR2 YYNGEE. The CDR3 contains 15 residues. This CDR3 reads CASSPASGGSGELFF. CDR3 bases: TGTGCCAGCAGCCCAGCGTCGGGGGGCTCCGGGGAGCTGTTTTTT.

The chain recombines TRBV11-3 with TRBJ2-1; 16 nucleotides align to TRBD2. CDR3 length: 16 amino acids. Losses at the gene ends were 5 bases for V and 9 bases for J; bases not matched to a gene: 7. Germline loops: CDR1 SGHNT, CDR2 YENEEA. CDR3 sequence reads: CASSPLGLAGGFEQFF. CDR3 DNA sequence: TGTGCCAGCAGCCCCTTGGGACTAGCGGGGGGGTTTGAGCAGTTCTTC.

The chain carries TRBV4-1 and TRBJ1-2; 10 nucleotides line up with TRBD1. V lost 6 bases and J lost 8; bases outside the gene matches: 6. Germline CDR1 MGHRA, CDR2 YSYEKL. CDR3 length: 13 residues. The CDR3, as DNA: TGCGCCAGCAGAGAGACAGGGGGCGGCGGCTACACCTTC. This translates into CASRETGGGGYTF.

The chain couples TRBV10-3 to TRBJ2-3; the D gene could be TRBD1 or TRBD2 (5 bases each). The CDR3 is 13 amino acids. The V end was cut by 3 bases, the J end by 9 bases, with 13 bases between. Germline values: CDR1 ENHRY, CDR2 SYGVKD. CDR3 amino acids: CAISEGDQLTQYF. The CDR3 bases are TGTGCCATCAGTGAAGGGGACCAGTTAACGCAGTATTTT.

The chain combines TRBV6-2 or TRBV6-3 with TRBJ1-1, with 7 bases lining up with TRBD1. The CDR3 sequence is 16 residues long. J gave up 1 base and V 4 bases, and 9 bases lay outside the gene matches. CDR1 is MNHEY, CDR2 SVGEGT, per germline. The CDR3 region is CASSSLGQRSNTEAFF. In nucleotides, the CDR3 is TGTGCCAGCAGTTCGCTGGGACAGCGATCGAACACTGAAGCTTTCTTT.

This clone was seen once. The chain employs TRBV27 and TRBJ2-7; the match to TRBD1 covers 10 bases. The junction had 7 bases not matched to a gene; V was cut back by 5 bases and J by 6 bases. Germline loops: CDR1 MNHEY, CDR2 SMNVEV (reference sequence). The CDR3 contains 14 residues. CDR3 nucleotide sequence: TGTGCCAGCAGTGAACGGACAGGGGGAGTCGAGCAGTACTTC. Encoded protein: CASSERTGGVEQYF.